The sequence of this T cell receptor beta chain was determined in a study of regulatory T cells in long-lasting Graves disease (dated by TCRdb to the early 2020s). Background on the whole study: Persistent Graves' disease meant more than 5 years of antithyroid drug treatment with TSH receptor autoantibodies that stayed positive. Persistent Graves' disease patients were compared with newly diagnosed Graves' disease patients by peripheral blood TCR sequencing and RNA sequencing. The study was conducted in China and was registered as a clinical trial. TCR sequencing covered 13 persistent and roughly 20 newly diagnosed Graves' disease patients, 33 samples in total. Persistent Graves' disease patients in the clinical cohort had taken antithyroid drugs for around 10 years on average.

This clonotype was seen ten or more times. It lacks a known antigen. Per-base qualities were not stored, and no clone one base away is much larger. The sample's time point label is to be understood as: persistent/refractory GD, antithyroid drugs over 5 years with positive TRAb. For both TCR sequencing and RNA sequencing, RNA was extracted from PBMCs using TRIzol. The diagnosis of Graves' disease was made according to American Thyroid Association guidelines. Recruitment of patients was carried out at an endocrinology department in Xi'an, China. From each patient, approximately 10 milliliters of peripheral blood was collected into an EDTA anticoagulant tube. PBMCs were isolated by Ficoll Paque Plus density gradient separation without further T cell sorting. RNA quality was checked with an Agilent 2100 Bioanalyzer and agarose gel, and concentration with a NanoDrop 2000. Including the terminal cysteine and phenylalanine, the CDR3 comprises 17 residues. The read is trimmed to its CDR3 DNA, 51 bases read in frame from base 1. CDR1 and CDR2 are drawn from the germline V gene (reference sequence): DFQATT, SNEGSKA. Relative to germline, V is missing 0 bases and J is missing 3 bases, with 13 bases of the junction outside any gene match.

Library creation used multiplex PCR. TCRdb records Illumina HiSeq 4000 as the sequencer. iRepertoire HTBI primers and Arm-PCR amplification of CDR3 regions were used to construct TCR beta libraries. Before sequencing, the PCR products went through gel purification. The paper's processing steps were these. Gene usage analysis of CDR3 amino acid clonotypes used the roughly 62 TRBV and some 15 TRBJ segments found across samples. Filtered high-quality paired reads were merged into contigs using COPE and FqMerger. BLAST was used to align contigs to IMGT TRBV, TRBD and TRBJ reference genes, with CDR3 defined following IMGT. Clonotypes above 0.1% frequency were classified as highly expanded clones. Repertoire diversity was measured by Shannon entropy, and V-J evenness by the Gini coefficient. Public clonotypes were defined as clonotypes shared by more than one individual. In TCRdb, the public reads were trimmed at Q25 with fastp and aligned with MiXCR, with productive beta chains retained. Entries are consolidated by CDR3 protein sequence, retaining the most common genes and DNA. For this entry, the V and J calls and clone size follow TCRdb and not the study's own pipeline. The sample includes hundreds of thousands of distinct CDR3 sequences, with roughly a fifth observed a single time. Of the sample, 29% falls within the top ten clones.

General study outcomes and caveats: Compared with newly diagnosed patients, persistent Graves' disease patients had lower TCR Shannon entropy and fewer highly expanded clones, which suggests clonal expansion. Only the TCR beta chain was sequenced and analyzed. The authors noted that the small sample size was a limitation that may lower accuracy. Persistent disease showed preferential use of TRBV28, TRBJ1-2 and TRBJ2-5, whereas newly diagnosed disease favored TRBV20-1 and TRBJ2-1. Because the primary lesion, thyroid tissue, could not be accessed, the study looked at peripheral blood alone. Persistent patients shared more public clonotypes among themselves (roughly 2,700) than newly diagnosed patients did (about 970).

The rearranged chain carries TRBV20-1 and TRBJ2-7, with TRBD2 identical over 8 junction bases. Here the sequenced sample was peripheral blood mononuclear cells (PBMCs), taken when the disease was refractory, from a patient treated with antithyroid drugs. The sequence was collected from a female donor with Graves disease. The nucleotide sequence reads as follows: TGCAGTGCTAGAGATGAGACGGCACTAGCGGAACGCTACGAGCAGTACTTC. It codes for CSARDETALAERYEQYF.